What follows are 3 T cell receptor beta chains derived from one specimen sequenced in a study of control samples from healthy donors and cancer patients. Profiling relied on immunoSEQ multiplex PCR, and the TCRdb table lists in-frame clones only, not all of them. The sample carries 120,000 or so clones, around 86% recorded once. Sequenced material: blood. The origin of the receptors is a man aged 40-55 years in good health.

The chain is built from TRBV29-1 and TRBJ1-1; D remains unclear. From germline, CDR1 is SQVTM and CDR2 ANQGSEA. Trimming removed 0 bases from V and 6 bases from J, with 11 bases in between. The CDR3 is 13 residues long. The CDR3 region has the DNA TGCAGCGTTGAAGACCGGGTGTTCTCTGAAGCTTTCTTT. This codes for CSVEDRVFSEAFF.

About this clone: The sample contains more than one DNA sequence encoding this CDR3. The chain links TRBV5-6 to TRBJ2-5; maybe TRBD2 (7 bases). The V end was cut by 0 bases, the J end by 4 bases, with 13 bases between. Germline CDR1 and CDR2: SGHDT and YYEEEE. The CDR3 is 15 amino acids. This CDR3 is CASSLGAGAGETQYF. CDR3 sequence (DNA): TGTGCCAGCAGCTTGGGGGCGGGGGCGGGAGAGACCCAGTACTTC. The full variable domain, in which reference TRBV5-6 and TRBJ2-5 provide the parts outside the CDR3, is DAGVTQSPTHLIKTRGQQVTLRCSPKSGHDTVSWYQQALGQGPQFIFQYYEEEERQRGNFPDRFSGHQFPNYSSELNVNALLLGDSALYLCASSLGAGAGETQYFGPGTRLLVL.

This chain joins TRBV11-3 and TRBJ1-2, with D maybe TRBD1 (6 bases). V lost 0 bases and J 5 bases, leaving 10 bases between the germline ends. Germline V gene sequence: CDR1 SGHNT, CDR2 YENEEA. The CDR3 loop spans 14 amino acids. The CDR3 DNA reads TGTGCCAGCAGCTTAGATCGAGGGGGGTATGGCTACACCTTC. As protein: CASSLDRGGYGYTF. Using reference TRBV11-3 and TRBJ1-2 for the parts outside the CDR3, the full variable domain is EAGVVQSPRYKIIEKKQPVAFWCNPISGHNTLYWYLQNLGQGPELLIRYENEEAVDDSQLPKDRFSAERLKGVDSTLKIQPAELGDSAVYLCASSLDRGGYGYTFGSGTRLTVV.